This T cell receptor (beta chain) was found in a study of T cell repertoires in cytomegalovirus infection. About the research overall: CMV infection and matching HLA type were both indicated by public TCR beta signatures.

At least ten counts were recorded for this clonotype. As yet, its antigen is unknown. V was trimmed by 4 bases and J by 4 bases, leaving 17 bases between them. The CDR3 has 16 amino acids. Germline loops: CDR1 SGHVS, CDR2 FQNEAQ. Study-wide results and limits: Individuals carrying CMV plus the relevant HLA were identified by cumulative frequency of public TCR beta families.

TCRdb redid the calling of the reads with MiXCR, one entry per CDR3 protein. The sample lists about 450,000 distinct CDR3 sequences, roughly 30% seen once, with roughly an eighth in the top ten. The V gene is TRBV7-8, the J gene TRBJ2-1; perhaps TRBD2 as D (6 bases). The receptor was isolated from a human donor in good health (CMV status not recorded). Some clones in this sample may be carry-over from other donors' samples. Specimen: PBMCs. The DNA of the CDR3 is TGTGCCAGCAGCTCCGTTTTGGCGGGGTTATACAATGAGCAGTTCTTC. Translated, it gives CASSSVLAGLYNEQFF.